This T cell receptor (beta chain) was documented in a study of T cell changes during pregnancy in multiple sclerosis. J was trimmed by 0 bases and V by 2 bases; bases with no gene match: 3. The CDR3 spans 15 residues. CDR1 and CDR2 (germline): MDHEN, SYDVKM. Sequenced by immunoSEQ multiplex PCR; TCRdb stores in-frame clones only, minus some. The table has some 87,000 clones, about 95% seen once. The V call is TRBV28, the J call TRBJ2-7; 8 bases agree with TRBD2. The receptor's source is a female donor with multiple sclerosis, enrolled in a pregnancy study. Material: peripheral blood, obtained in the second trimester of pregnancy. DNA of the CDR3: TGTGCCAGCAGTTTACGGCGGGAGGCCTCCTACGAGCAGTACTTC. Translation gives CASSLRREASYEQYF.